Listed here are 25 T cell receptor beta chains from one sample, sequenced in a study of CD8+ T cells in alopecia areata (dated by TCRdb to between 2017 and 2018). The sample's treatment or condition label, in plain terms: oral pan-JAK inhibitor, 5-10 mg twice daily. Library method: the immunoSEQ multiplex PCR assay. RNA was extracted from all samples and reverse transcribed into cDNA, which served as template for TCR sequencing. What TCRdb holds here is the immuneACCESS table cut down to in-frame rearrangements. Part of the clones is not present; checked against another copy, under half of the missing clones reflect an unresolved V gene, and the others are unexplained. For this sample there are approximately 210,000 clones; around 60% appear just once. Together, the top ten hold 1.3% of the sample. The sequenced sample was CD4+ T cells sorted from blood, obtained at roughly week 49, from a patient treated with tofacitinib. These receptors all stem from a human donor with alopecia areata.

This clone appeared a few times. V gene TRBV23-1 combines with J gene TRBJ2-1, with D unclear. TRBV23-1 is reported as an ORF; its role is uncertain. Trimming shortened V by 6 bases and J by 9 bases, and 12 bases separated the two germline ends. There are 12 residues in the CDR3. The CDR3 loop reads CASRGPLGEQFF. The CDR3 DNA sequence: TGCGCCAGCAGGGGCCCCCTGGGTGAGCAGTTCTTC.

The chain has TRBV14 and TRBJ2-7, with 8 bases lining up with TRBD2. The CDR3 contains 14 residues. The V segment lost 4 bases and the J segment 5 bases; nucleotides outside the gene matches: 7. The germline CDR1 and CDR2 sequences are SGHDN and FVKESK. CDR3 loop: CASSPRTGGNEQYF. Written as DNA, the CDR3 is TGTGCCAGCAGCCCGAGGACGGGAGGGAACGAGCAGTACTTC.

The J gene is TRBJ2-1, the V gene TRBV10-3, with D unclear. The CDR3 has 13 residues. V was clipped by 7 bases and J by 6 bases, with 13 bases between them. CDR1 is ENHRY, CDR2 SYGVKD, per germline. In DNA, the CDR3 is TGTGCCATCACCGAAAGTCTAGTCAATGAGCAGTTCTTC. Protein product: CAITESLVNEQFF.

This clone was recorded a few times. The chain is built from TRBV6-6 and TRBJ2-7, with D perhaps TRBD1 (5 bases). CDR1 and CDR2 (germline): MNHNY, SVGAGI (reference sequence). The CDR3 length is 14 residues. V lost 4 bases, J lost 6 bases, and 16 bases lay in between. The chain's CDR3 is CASSFTGVRFEQYF. The CDR3 bases are TGTGCCAGCAGTTTCACAGGCGTCAGGTTCGAGCAGTACTTC.

The chain employs TRBV7-2 and TRBJ2-7, with D perhaps matching TRBD2 (6 bases). With 7 bases removed from V and 4 bases from J, the gap between germline ends came to 17 bases. Germline V CDR1 and CDR2: SGHTA, FQGNSA. CDR3 length: 14 amino acids. The CDR3 DNA is TGTGCCAGCAACCGACTAGTCGGTCCTTACGAGCAGTACTTC. It specifies CASNRLVGPYEQYF.

The chain joins TRBV29-1 to TRBJ1-3; D gene ambiguous. CDR1 is SQVTM, CDR2 ANQGSEA, per germline. This CDR3 region has 15 residues. V shed 4 bases and J shed 0 bases, with 13 bases lying between them. The CDR3 DNA reads TGCAGCGTTGCGAATCGGATTAGCTCTGGAAACACCATATATTTT. As protein: CSVANRISSGNTIYF.

The CDR3: CASSLGQGIGEQFF. CDR3 bases: TGTGCCAGCAGTTTGGGACAGGGGATAGGTGAGCAGTTCTTC. The chain links TRBV6-5 to TRBJ2-1, with 10 nucleotides matching TRBD1. Germline CDR1 and CDR2: MNHEY and SVGAGI. V lost 4 bases, J lost 9 bases, and 6 bases stayed unmatched. This CDR3 comprises 14 residues.

This clone was observed a single time. The V and J genes are TRBV30 and TRBJ2-7, with TRBD1 identical over 8 bases. The CDR3 spans 17 residues. Germline V lookup: CDR1 GTSNPN, CDR2 SVGIG (reference sequence). V lost 0 bases and J lost 4; bases outside the gene matches: 14. The CDR3 nucleotides read TGTGCCTGGAGTGTATTTTTTCGACAGGGGATCTCGTACGAGCAGTACTTC. It is translated as CAWSVFFRQGISYEQYF.

Note on this clone: This CDR3 is also generated by other DNA sequences in the sample. This sequence joins TRBV29-1 and TRBJ2-7; the D gene is possibly TRBD1 (6 bases). V lost 3 bases to trimming and J lost 1 base, with 7 bases between them. Germline loops: CDR1 SQVTM, CDR2 ANQGSEA. The CDR3 consists of 12 residues. CDR3 amino acids: CSVEDRSYEQYF. The CDR3 bases are TGCAGCGTTGAGGACAGATCCTACGAGCAGTACTTC.

The chain's CDR3 is CASSPRVNQPQHF. In DNA, the CDR3 is TGTGCCAGCAGCCCGCGCGTCAATCAGCCCCAGCATTTT. The V and J genes are TRBV6-5 and TRBJ1-5; D remains unclear. Germline V gene sequence: CDR1 MNHEY, CDR2 SVGAGI. CDR3 length: 13 amino acids. V lost 6 bases and J 3 bases, leaving 9 bases between the germline ends.

The chain recombines TRBV7-8 with TRBJ2-2, with 8 bases identical to TRBD2. The J segment lost 9 bases and the V segment lost 5 bases, leaving 5 bases of the junction unmatched. This CDR3 is built from 13 residues. CDR1 SGHVS and CDR2 FQNEAQ come from the germline V gene. The chain's CDR3 is CASSSREGWELFF. The DNA of the CDR3 is TGTGCCAGCAGCAGCCGGGAGGGATGGGAGCTGTTTTTT.

The J gene is TRBJ2-7, the V gene TRBV11-2; TRBD1 aligns across 9 bases. Trimming took 0 bases from V and 1 from J; bases not matched to a gene: 4. Germline V gene sequence: CDR1 SGHAT, CDR2 FQNNGV. CDR3 length: 16 amino acids. CDR3 sequence: CASSLDLGQGSYEQYF. The CDR3 bases are TGTGCCAGCAGCTTAGATCTGGGACAGGGTTCCTACGAGCAGTACTTC.

The V and J genes are TRBV4-3 and TRBJ2-5; D possibly corresponds to TRBD1 (6 bases). The germline V gene encodes CDR1 LGHNA and CDR2 YSLEER. This CDR3 spans 14 amino acids. V lost 4 bases to trimming and J lost 0 bases, with 9 bases between them. The CDR3 here is CASSRWTDQETQYF. CDR3 sequence (DNA): TGCGCCAGCAGCCGATGGACAGACCAAGAGACCCAGTACTTC.

The V call is TRBV19, the J call TRBJ1-2, with D uncertain. V was shortened by 5 bases and J by 5 bases, with 12 bases between the two germline ends. The length of the CDR3 is 13 residues. The germline V gene has CDR1 LNHDA and CDR2 SQIVND (reference sequence). CDR3 loop: CASSQTSIYGYTF. CDR3 coding DNA: TGTGCCAGTAGTCAGACTTCCATTTATGGCTACACCTTC.

The table lists this clone with a few counts. The V call is TRBV13, the J call TRBJ1-4, with D uncertain. The CDR3 has 14 residues. The V gene's germline CDR1 is PRHDT and CDR2 FYEKMQ (reference sequence). Trimming took 2 bases from V and 8 from J, leaving 12 bases between them. The CDR3 nucleotides are TGTGCCAGCAGCTTATTTGGGAGTCGGGAAAAACTGTTTTTT. This gives the protein CASSLFGSREKLFF.

J is TRBJ1-4 and V is TRBV29-1, with a tentative D call TRBD1 (6 bases). Trimming took off 7 bases at V and 7 bases at J, with 19 bases between the two ends. The germline V gene has CDR1 SQVTM and CDR2 ANQGSEA. This CDR3 is built from 14 residues. CDR3 residues: CSAATQGFGEKLFF. The CDR3 DNA reads as TGCAGCGCCGCAACACAGGGATTTGGTGAAAAACTGTTTTTT.

The chain uses TRBV6-6 and TRBJ1-1; tentative D call: TRBD1 (5 bases). Per the germline V gene, CDR1 is MNHNY and CDR2 is SVGAGI (reference sequence). V was clipped by 7 bases and J by 14 bases, with 23 bases between them. The CDR3 runs 13 residues. In DNA form, the CDR3 reads TGTGCCAGCACCCACCCAAGACAGAGGGAAGGCTTCTTT. Amino acids: CASTHPRQREGFF.

This chain links TRBV30 with TRBJ1-6, with D perhaps TRBD1 (6 bases). Trimming stripped 3 bases from V and 8 bases from J, with 11 bases between. CDR1 is GTSNPN, CDR2 SVGIG, per germline (reference sequence). The CDR3 length is 13 residues. CDR3 region: CAWRWGADSPLHF. CDR3 bases: TGTGCCTGGAGATGGGGGGCCGATTCACCCCTCCACTTT.

The chain employs TRBV29-1 and TRBJ2-1, with D maybe TRBD1 (5 bases). The CDR3 runs to 15 residues. V shed 7 bases and J shed 3 bases, with 19 bases lying between them. Germline CDR1 SQVTM, CDR2 ANQGSEA. The CDR3 DNA follows: TGCAGCGGATGGGGAAGGCAAAGGGGCTACAATGAGCAGTTCTTC. As protein: CSGWGRQRGYNEQFF.

The chain couples TRBV2 to TRBJ1-4; tentatively, D is TRBD1 (6 bases). This CDR3 is 14 amino acids long. The germline V gene has CDR1 SNHLY and CDR2 FYNNEI. V lost 4 bases and J lost 5, with 11 bases in between. This chain's CDR3 is CASSVRGGNEKLFF. In nucleotides, the CDR3 is TGTGCCAGCAGTGTCAGGGGAGGGAATGAAAAACTGTTTTTT.

The CDR3 DNA follows: TGTGCCTGGAGCCCAGGGACAGATACCACTGAAGCTTTCTTT. Its protein product is CAWSPGTDTTEAFF. V gene TRBV30 combines with J gene TRBJ1-1; 7 bases align to TRBD1. Germline trimming cut 3 bases from V and 4 bases from J; bases unmatched to any gene: 8. The CDR3 extends over 14 amino acids. Germline assignment: CDR1 GTSNPN and CDR2 SVGIG (reference sequence).

The chain is built from TRBV15 and TRBJ1-2; 7 positions match TRBD1. From germline, CDR1 is LNHNV and CDR2 YYDKDF (reference sequence). This CDR3 has 15 residues. V trimming: 0 bases; J trimming: 4 bases; junction bases outside the gene matches: 5. The CDR3 DNA follows: TGTGCCACCAGCAGAGATGGTGCAGGGGGCTATGGCTACACCTTC. This translates into CATSRDGAGGYGYTF.

This clone was detected a few times. The CDR3 nucleotides are TGTGCCTGGAGTGCAGGTGTTGTGTCTACAGATACGCAGTATTTT. Translated, it gives CAWSAGVVSTDTQYF. The chain recombines TRBV30 with TRBJ2-3; D is unresolved. V was cut by 1 base and J by 3 bases, with 14 bases left in between. The CDR3 loop spans 15 amino acids. The germline gives CDR1 GTSNPN, CDR2 SVGIG (reference sequence).

CDR3 sequence: CASSSTGGADTQYF. In DNA, the CDR3 is TGTGCCAGCAGCTCTACAGGGGGGGCAGATACGCAGTATTTT. The rearrangement joins TRBV7-2 to TRBJ2-3; a weak D match, TRBD1 (8 bases). The CDR3 consists of 14 residues. CDR1 and CDR2 from the germline V gene are SGHTA and FQGNSA. The V and J ends lost 4 bases and 4 bases respectively, with 12 bases between them.

V and J are TRBV25-1 and TRBJ1-2, with D tentatively TRBD1 (6 bases). Germline CDR1 MGHDK, CDR2 SYGVNS. V was cut by 10 bases and J by 7 bases, with 28 bases left in between. CDR3 length equals 16 residues. In nucleotides, the CDR3 is TGTGCCACCCCCTTGTGGGCGCAGGGGATATTGCGTGGCTACACCTTC. Encoded protein: CATPLWAQGILRGYTF.